These T cell receptor beta chains were read from a single sample in a study of human T cells and chemical hapten exposure. A single record per CDR3 protein comes from TCRdb applying MiXCR to the 5' RACE reads. The sample comprises approximately 150,000 distinct CDR3 sequences, around 4% of which are singletons, and about 1.3% rests with the top ten. The origin of the receptors is a female donor in good health. Each CDR3 is given with its conserved first and last residue. Rows may omit the clone size; those that give it use once, few, many or a size class.

>TRBV6-2/TRBV6-3|many
CASSSTSPLHF
>TRBV10-3|many
CAISDGLYEQYF
>TRBV7-2|many
CASSFNGGPTDTQYF
>TRBV3-1|many
CASSPGLGQISYEQYF
>TRBV27|many
CASSHRAAGSDTQYF
>TRBV6-2/TRBV6-3|many
CASSYASSGQGGYEQYF
>TRBV10-3|many
CAISEAGDTDTQYF
>TRBV18|many
CASSGGTGLEAFF
>TRBV6-5|many
CASSLQGSSTDTQYF
>TRBV7-8|few
CASSLLTGGRRAKNIQYF
>TRBV7-3|few
CASSFDNAILGYTF
>TRBV9|few
CASSVGMASVEGETQYF
>TRBV5-5|-
CASSQFPGGHTEAFF